This T cell receptor (beta chain) was captured in a study of blood T cell repertoires in COVID-19. Sequencing used immunoSEQ multiplex PCR; TCRdb keeps in-frame clones, though not all of them. The sample carries roughly 100,000 clones, 75% to 90% recorded once. The CDR3 has 17 residues. The V segment lost 6 bases and the J segment 4 bases; nucleotides outside the gene matches: 15. Germline V gives CDR1 MNHEY, CDR2 SMNVEV (reference sequence). The clonotype originates from a human donor in a cohort sampled during active or convalescent COVID-19. Sequenced: peripheral blood. The chain carries TRBV27 and TRBJ1-2; 9 bases line up with TRBD1. The CDR3: CASSPSRDRVGVYGYTF. DNA of the CDR3: TGTGCCAGCAGCCCGTCCCGGGACAGGGTCGGGGTCTATGGCTACACCTTC.